Each of the 27 T cell receptor beta chains below was sequenced from the same sample in a study of beta chain features in type 1 diabetes. These receptors have no known antigen. Study-level findings and limits: Moderately but significantly shorter TCRB CDR3s were found in Type 1 diabetes patients in all four CD4+ subsets.

The isolated RNA, all of it, was reverse transcribed, so expressed TCRB transcripts were what got sequenced. Profiling relied on immunoSEQ multiplex PCR, and the TCRdb table lists in-frame clones only, not all of them. The sample yields about 180,000 clones, roughly 7.1% seen once. Material for sequencing was central memory CD4+ T cells from blood. All receptors derive from a woman aged 40 to 50 with type 1 diabetes.

The V call is TRBV29-1, the J call TRBJ1-2, with TRBD1 identical over 8 bases. With V trimmed by 6 bases and J by 2 bases, 5 bases remained unmatched. Germline CDR1 reads SQVTM; CDR2 reads ANQGSEA. The CDR3 consists of 13 residues. The CDR3: CSVRQGLNYGYTF. CDR3 DNA sequence: TGCAGCGTCCGACAGGGGCTAAACTATGGCTACACCTTC.

This clone occurred a few times. The DNA of the CDR3 is TGTGCCAGCAGGGGACAGCGGACTGAAGCTTTCTTT. Protein: CASRGQRTEAFF. The chain combines TRBV2 with TRBJ1-1; 7 bases match TRBD1. The CDR3 totals 12 residues. Germline CDR1 and CDR2: SNHLY and FYNNEI. V was pared by 6 bases and J by 5 bases, with 3 bases of the junction left unmatched.

In its sample, this clone was seen many times. Here the CDR3 DNA reads TGTGCCAGCAGCTTAGTAGGGGACCTGGGACTAGTCCACAATGAGCAGTTCTTC. Residues: CASSLVGDLGLVHNEQFF. V and J are TRBV7-2 and TRBJ2-1, with 8 nucleotides matching TRBD2. This CDR3 has 18 residues. Germline CDR1 and CDR2: SGHTA and FQGNSA. V shed 1 base, J shed 5 bases, and the junction held 13 bases outside the gene matches.

This clone appeared a few times. The chain joins TRBV18 to TRBJ1-1; D possibly corresponds to TRBD1 (6 bases). There are 14 residues in the CDR3. CDR1 KGHSH and CDR2 LQKENI come from the germline V gene. V was shortened by 6 bases and J by 5 bases, with 16 bases between the two germline ends. The CDR3 here is CASSASGVGTEAFF. The DNA for the CDR3 is TGTGCCAGCTCCGCCTCAGGGGTGGGAACTGAAGCTTTCTTT.

The chain uses TRBV2 and TRBJ2-1, with D unresolved. The CDR3 sequence is 15 residues long. CDR1 SNHLY and CDR2 FYNNEI come from the germline V gene. Trimming shortened V by 7 bases and J by 2 bases, and 15 bases separated the two germline ends. CDR3 sequence: CASMVELLTYNEQFF. CDR3 DNA sequence: TGTGCCAGCATGGTCGAACTCCTGACCTACAATGAGCAGTTCTTC.

In this sample, this clone turned up a few times. The chain recombines TRBV5-1 with TRBJ1-3, with a weak D call TRBD1 (5 bases). Per the germline V gene, CDR1 is SGHRS and CDR2 is YFSETQ. Deletions cut 5 bases from V and 0 bases from J, with 15 bases between. CDR3 length: 16 residues. CDR3 sequence reads: CASSSDSLSSGNTIYF. DNA for the CDR3: TGCGCCAGCAGTTCCGACAGTCTCAGCTCTGGAAACACCATATATTTT.

This clone came up a few times. The V call is TRBV28, the J call TRBJ1-1; 8 bases fit TRBD1. The CDR3 is made up of 16 amino acids. Unmatched junction bases numbered 13, after V lost 2 bases and J lost 8 bases. CDR1 MDHEN and CDR2 SYDVKM come from the germline V gene. The CDR3 region is CASSLGIGQGAPEAFF. CDR3 in DNA: TGTGCCAGCAGTTTAGGTATTGGGCAGGGGGCCCCCGAAGCTTTCTTT.

The V call is TRBV7-3, the J call TRBJ2-3, with TRBD1 identical over 8 bases. In germline, CDR1 is SGHTA, CDR2 FQGTGA. The CDR3 has 16 amino acids. With 3 bases clipped from V and 3 bases from J, the junction kept 8 bases outside the gene matches. The CDR3 nucleotides read TGTGCCAGCAGCTTGGGACAGGCTATCCGGACAGATACGCAGTATTTT. Translated: CASSLGQAIRTDTQYF.

This clone has ten or more counts. The V call is TRBV7-8, the J call TRBJ2-6; D uncertain. The V and J ends lost 3 bases and 4 bases respectively, with 13 bases between them. This CDR3 region has 16 residues. From germline, CDR1 is SGHVS and CDR2 FQNEAQ. The CDR3 here is CASSFHSDIGANVLTF. DNA of the CDR3: TGTGCCAGCAGCTTTCACTCCGATATAGGGGCCAACGTCCTGACTTTC.

This clone came up a few times. The chain links TRBV29-1 to TRBJ2-2; D unresolved. V lost 3 bases, J lost 0 bases, and 8 bases lay in between. The CDR3 runs 14 residues. Germline assignment: CDR1 SQVTM and CDR2 ANQGSEA. The CDR3 DNA reads TGCAGCGTTGAGCTAAACGCGAACACCGGGGAGCTGTTTTTT. The encoded protein is CSVELNANTGELFF.

This clone was observed a few times. The chain combines TRBV2 with TRBJ2-5; D might be TRBD2 (7 bases). This CDR3 is built from 14 residues. Trimming took 3 bases from V and 5 from J, leaving 13 bases between them. Germline V gives CDR1 SNHLY, CDR2 FYNNEI. The CDR3 is CASSERGPGETQYF. CDR3 nucleotide sequence: TGTGCCAGCAGTGAGCGGGGGCCAGGGGAGACCCAGTACTTC.

The chain employs TRBV29-1 and TRBJ2-5; D might be TRBD2 (5 bases). The V end was cut by 3 bases, the J end by 7 bases, with 9 bases between. CDR3 size: 11 residues. Per the germline V gene, CDR1 is SQVTM and CDR2 is ANQGSEA. The CDR3 DNA follows: TGCAGCGTTGATCGACGGGGGACCCAGTACTTC. Protein product: CSVDRRGTQYF.

The CDR3 here is CASSFTGGREAFF. The CDR3 coding sequence is TGTGCCAGCAGCTTCACAGGGGGAAGGGAAGCTTTCTTT. The rearrangement uses TRBV7-8 and TRBJ1-1; 8 nucleotides match TRBD1. V lost 3 bases, J lost 8 bases, and 5 bases stayed unmatched. Looked up from germline, CDR1 is SGHVS and CDR2 is FQNEAQ. The CDR3 totals 13 residues.

V is TRBV30 and J is TRBJ1-5; 8 bases align to TRBD1. The germline V gene encodes CDR1 GTSNPN and CDR2 SVGIG (reference sequence). With 0 bases clipped from V and 3 bases from J, the junction kept 4 bases outside the gene matches. The CDR3 covers 15 residues. CDR3 protein: CAWSVQGAFNQPQHF. CDR3 bases: TGTGCCTGGAGTGTCCAGGGGGCCTTCAATCAGCCCCAGCATTTT.

The CDR3 is CATGTGSANTEAFF. Here the CDR3 DNA reads TGTGCCACCGGGACAGGGAGTGCGAACACTGAAGCTTTCTTT. The chain employs TRBV30 and TRBJ1-1; 9 nucleotides agree with TRBD1. The CDR3 is 14 amino acids. V was clipped by 8 bases and J by 1 base; unmatched bases: 8. The germline V gene encodes CDR1 GTSNPN and CDR2 SVGIG (reference sequence).

The chain couples TRBV5-1 to TRBJ1-1; the match to TRBD1 covers 7 bases. The CDR3 consists of 15 residues. Germline CDR1 and CDR2: SGHRS and YFSETQ. V was clipped by 3 bases and J by 5 bases; unmatched bases: 10. CDR3 in DNA: TGCGCCAGCAGCTACCGACAGGGCGGAGAAACTGAAGCTTTCTTT. It encodes CASSYRQGGETEAFF.

The chain links TRBV6-5 to TRBJ1-1; 7 positions agree with TRBD1. The germline CDR1 and CDR2 sequences are MNHEY and SVGAGI. This CDR3 comprises 15 residues. V gave up 6 bases and J gave up 5 bases; unmatched junction bases: 12. The CDR3 DNA follows: TGTGCCAGCAGGTTCAGGGCAGGGGGAAGAACTGAAGCTTTCTTT. Its translation: CASRFRAGGRTEAFF.

This sequence joins TRBV2 and TRBJ1-2, with D uncertain. Germline V gene lookup returns CDR1 SNHLY and CDR2 FYNNEI. V gave up 4 bases and J gave up 6 bases, with 15 bases separating them. This CDR3 is built from 14 residues. DNA for the CDR3: TGTGCCAGCAGTGGGAGAAGGAGCTCCCATGGCTACACCTTC. The encoded protein is CASSGRRSSHGYTF.

The gene calls are TRBV4-3 and TRBJ2-3; the match to TRBD2 covers 7 bases. V was clipped by 8 bases and J by 2 bases; unmatched bases: 10. The CDR3 is 15 amino acids. Germline V CDR1 and CDR2: LGHNA, YSLEER. The CDR3 reads CASARLAGNTDTQYF. The CDR3 nucleotides read TGCGCCAGCGCAAGATTAGCGGGCAACACAGATACGCAGTATTTT.

This chain uses TRBV30 with TRBJ1-1, with 9 bases identical to TRBD1. CDR1 and CDR2 from the germline V gene are GTSNPN and SVGIG (reference sequence). CDR3 size: 16 residues. Trimming at V came to 0 bases and at J to 3 bases, leaving 8 bases not matched to a gene. CDR3 DNA sequence: TGTGCCTGGAGTGTACCCCGGACAGGGGCGGACACTGAAGCTTTCTTT. Protein sequence: CAWSVPRTGADTEAFF.

This clone was detected only a few times. The chain combines TRBV28 with TRBJ2-1; TRBD1 matches at 8 bases. Germline V gene data show CDR1 as MDHEN and CDR2 as SYDVKM. V trimming: 6 bases; J trimming: 3 bases; junction bases outside the gene matches: 10. CDR3 length: 16 amino acids. CDR3 region: CASSLGTGGSYNEQFF. The DNA for the CDR3 is TGTGCCAGCAGCTTGGGAACAGGGGGAAGCTACAATGAGCAGTTCTTC.

This clone was recorded many times. The V call is TRBV5-1, the J call TRBJ2-2; TRBD1 aligns across 8 bases. CDR3 length equals 15 residues. The V and J ends lost 4 bases and 3 bases, in that order; junction bases with no gene match: 5. Germline values: CDR1 SGHRS, CDR2 YFSETQ. CDR3 in DNA: TGCGCCAGCAGCAATGGACAGGGAGACACCGGGGAGCTGTTTTTT. The encoded protein is CASSNGQGDTGELFF.

This clone was seen only a few times. The chain recombines TRBV30 with TRBJ1-4; TRBD1 matches at 9 bases. The junction had 4 bases not matched to a gene; V was cut back by 0 bases and J by 5 bases. The germline V gene has CDR1 GTSNPN and CDR2 SVGIG (reference sequence). CDR3 length: 15 amino acids. The CDR3 sequence: CAWSVRGTGNEKLFF. CDR3 DNA sequence: TGTGCCTGGAGTGTACGGGGGACAGGGAATGAAAAACTGTTTTTT.

V gene TRBV5-6 combines with J gene TRBJ1-5; D not certain. Germline V lookup: CDR1 SGHDT, CDR2 YYEEEE. With 0 bases removed from V and 5 bases from J, the gap between germline ends came to 9 bases. The CDR3 is 14 amino acids. CDR3 sequence (DNA): TGTGCCAGCAGCTTGGAGAGGTCGGATCAGCCCCAGCATTTT. Residues: CASSLERSDQPQHF.

For the CDR3, the DNA is TGTGCCAGCAGCCCACGTTATGAGGCACGCGGGGAGCAGTACTTC. Translating it yields CASSPRYEARGEQYF. The chain has TRBV7-3 and TRBJ2-7; D may be TRBD2 (5 bases). The CDR3 spans 15 residues. Deletions cut 5 bases from V and 7 bases from J, with 21 bases between. Germline loops: CDR1 SGHTA, CDR2 FQGTGA.

This clone was recorded a few times. V and J are TRBV6-6 and TRBJ2-7; possible D gene TRBD1, 6 bases. V dropped 7 bases and J dropped 3 bases, with 13 bases sitting between them. Germline V CDR1 and CDR2: MNHNY, SVGAGI (reference sequence). The CDR3 extends over 13 amino acids. DNA of the CDR3: TGTGCCAGCACCGAAACAGGGAGCTACGAGCAGTACTTC. Protein sequence: CASTETGSYEQYF.

This chain connects TRBV6-1 to TRBJ1-6; tentatively, D is TRBD1 (5 bases). Trimming cost V 10 bases and J 8 bases, with 15 bases left between them. CDR1 MNHNS and CDR2 SASEGT come from the germline V gene. This CDR3 comprises 13 residues. The CDR3: CATGGSADSPLHF. CDR3 in DNA: TGTGCCACCGGGGGGTCGGCCGATTCACCCCTCCACTTT.